This T cell receptor (beta chain) was identified in a study of technical replicates of blood from a handful of donors. Sequencing was performed with immunoSEQ multiplex PCR; in TCRdb, only in-frame clones are kept and a portion is missing. The data hold almost 70,000 clones, with about 90% observed a single time. With 2 bases clipped from V and 3 bases from J, the junction kept 3 bases outside the gene matches. Germline V gene sequence: CDR1 SGHVS, CDR2 FQNEAQ. This CDR3 region has 15 residues. Source material: PBMCs. The rearrangement joins TRBV7-8 to TRBJ2-3; 9 bases line up with TRBD1. The receptor's source is a human donor in good health. Some clones in this sample may be carry-over from other donors' samples. The CDR3 loop reads CASSLRQGVTDTQYF. CDR3 sequence (DNA): TGTGCCAGCAGCTTACGACAGGGGGTAACAGATACGCAGTATTTT. Full variable domain (rest looked up from reference TRBV7-8 and TRBJ2-3): GAGVSQSPRYKVAKRGQDVALRCDPISGHVSLFWYQQALGQGPEFLTYFQNEAQLDKSGLPSDRFFAERPEGSVSTLKIQRTQQEDSAVYLCASSLRQGVTDTQYFGPGTRLTVL.